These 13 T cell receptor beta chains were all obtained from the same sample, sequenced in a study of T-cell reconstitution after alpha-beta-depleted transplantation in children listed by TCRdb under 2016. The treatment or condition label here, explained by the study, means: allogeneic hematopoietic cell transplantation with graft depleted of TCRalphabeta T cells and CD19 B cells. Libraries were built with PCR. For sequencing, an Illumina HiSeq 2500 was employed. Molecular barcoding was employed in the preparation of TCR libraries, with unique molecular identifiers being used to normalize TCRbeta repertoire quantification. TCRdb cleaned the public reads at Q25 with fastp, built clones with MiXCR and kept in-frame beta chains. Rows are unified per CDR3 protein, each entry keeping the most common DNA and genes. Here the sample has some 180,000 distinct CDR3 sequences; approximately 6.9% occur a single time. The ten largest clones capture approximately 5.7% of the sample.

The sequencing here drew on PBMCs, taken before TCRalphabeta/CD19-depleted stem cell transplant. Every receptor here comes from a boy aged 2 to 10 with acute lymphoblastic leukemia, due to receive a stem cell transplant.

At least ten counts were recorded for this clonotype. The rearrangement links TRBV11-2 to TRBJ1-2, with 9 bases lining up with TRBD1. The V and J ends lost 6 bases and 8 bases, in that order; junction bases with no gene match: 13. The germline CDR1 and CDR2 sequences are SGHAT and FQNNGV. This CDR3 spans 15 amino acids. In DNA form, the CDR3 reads TGTGCCAGCAGTTTTGCTACCGGGACAGGGAAGGGCTACACCTTC. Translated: CASSFATGTGKGYTF. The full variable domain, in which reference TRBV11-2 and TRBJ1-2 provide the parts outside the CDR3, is EAGVAQSPRYKIIEKRQSVAFWCNPISGHATLYWYQQILGQGPKLLIQFQNNGVVDDSQLPKDRFSAERLKGVDSTLKIQPAKLEDSAVYLCASSFATGTGKGYTFGSGTRLTVV.

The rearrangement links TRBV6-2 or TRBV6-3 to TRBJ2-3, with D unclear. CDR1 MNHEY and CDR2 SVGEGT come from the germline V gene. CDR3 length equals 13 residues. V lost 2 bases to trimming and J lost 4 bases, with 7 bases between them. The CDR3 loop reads CASSYRAADTQYF. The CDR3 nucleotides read TGTGCCAGCAGTTACCGAGCAGCAGATACGCAGTATTTT.

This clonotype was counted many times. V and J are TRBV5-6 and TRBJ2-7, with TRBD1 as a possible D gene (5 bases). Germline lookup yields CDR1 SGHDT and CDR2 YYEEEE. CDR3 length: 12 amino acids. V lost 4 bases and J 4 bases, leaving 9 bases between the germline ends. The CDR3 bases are TGTGCCAGCAGCCTGACAGAATACGAGCAGTACTTC. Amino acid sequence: CASSLTEYEQYF.

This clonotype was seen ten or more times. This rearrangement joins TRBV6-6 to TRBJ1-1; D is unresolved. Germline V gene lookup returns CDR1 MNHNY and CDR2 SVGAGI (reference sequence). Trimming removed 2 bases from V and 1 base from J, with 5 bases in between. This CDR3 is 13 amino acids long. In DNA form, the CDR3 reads TGTGCCAGCAGTTACCGGGGGAACACTGAAGCTTTCTTT. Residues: CASSYRGNTEAFF.

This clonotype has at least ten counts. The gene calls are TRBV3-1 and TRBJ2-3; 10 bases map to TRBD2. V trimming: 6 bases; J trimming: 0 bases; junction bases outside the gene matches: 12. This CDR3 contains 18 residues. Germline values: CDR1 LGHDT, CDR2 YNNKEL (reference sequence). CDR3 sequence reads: CASSFAAGGTSSTDTQYF. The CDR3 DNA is TGTGCCAGCAGTTTTGCAGCGGGGGGGACTTCTAGCACAGATACGCAGTATTTT.

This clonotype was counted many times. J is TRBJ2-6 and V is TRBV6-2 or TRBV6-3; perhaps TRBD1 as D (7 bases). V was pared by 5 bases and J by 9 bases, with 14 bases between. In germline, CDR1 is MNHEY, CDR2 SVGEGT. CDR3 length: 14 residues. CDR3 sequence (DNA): TGTGCCAGCAGTCTCCAGGGGGGACACAACGTCCTGACTTTC. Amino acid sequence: CASSLQGGHNVLTF.

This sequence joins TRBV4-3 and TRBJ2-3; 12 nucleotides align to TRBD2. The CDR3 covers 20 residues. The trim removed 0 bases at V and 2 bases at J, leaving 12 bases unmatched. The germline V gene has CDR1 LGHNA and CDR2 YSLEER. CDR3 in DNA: TGCGCCAGCAGCCAAGATCAAAGACTAGCGGGAGCCTCCTCCACAGATACGCAGTATTTT. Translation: CASSQDQRLAGASSTDTQYF.

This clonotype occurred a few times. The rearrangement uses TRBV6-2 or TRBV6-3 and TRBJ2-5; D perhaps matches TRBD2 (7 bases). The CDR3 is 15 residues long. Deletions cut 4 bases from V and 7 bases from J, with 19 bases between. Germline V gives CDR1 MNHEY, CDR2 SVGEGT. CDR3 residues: CASSFAATGGGTQYF. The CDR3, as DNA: TGTGCCAGCAGTTTTGCGGCAACGGGGGGCGGGACCCAGTACTTC.

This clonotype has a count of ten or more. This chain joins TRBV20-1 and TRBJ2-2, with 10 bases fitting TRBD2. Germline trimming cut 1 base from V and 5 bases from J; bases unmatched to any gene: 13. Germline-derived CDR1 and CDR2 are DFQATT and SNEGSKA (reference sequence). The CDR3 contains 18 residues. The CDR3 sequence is CSARVLAGVGSMTGELFF. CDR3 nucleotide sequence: TGCAGTGCTAGAGTTCTAGCGGGAGTAGGGTCTATGACCGGGGAGCTGTTTTTT.

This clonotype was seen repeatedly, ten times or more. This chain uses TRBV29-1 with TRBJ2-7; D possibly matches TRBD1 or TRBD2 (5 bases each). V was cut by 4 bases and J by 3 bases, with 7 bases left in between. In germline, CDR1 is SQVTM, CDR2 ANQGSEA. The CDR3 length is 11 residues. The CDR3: CSVGDGYEQYF. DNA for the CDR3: TGCAGCGTTGGGGACGGCTACGAGCAGTACTTC.

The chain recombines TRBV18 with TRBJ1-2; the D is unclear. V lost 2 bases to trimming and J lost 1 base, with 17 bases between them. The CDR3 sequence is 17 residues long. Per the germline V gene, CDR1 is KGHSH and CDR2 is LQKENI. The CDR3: CASSPGPGTENNYGYTF. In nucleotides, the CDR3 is TGTGCCAGCTCACCAGGGCCCGGAACAGAAAATAACTATGGCTACACCTTC.

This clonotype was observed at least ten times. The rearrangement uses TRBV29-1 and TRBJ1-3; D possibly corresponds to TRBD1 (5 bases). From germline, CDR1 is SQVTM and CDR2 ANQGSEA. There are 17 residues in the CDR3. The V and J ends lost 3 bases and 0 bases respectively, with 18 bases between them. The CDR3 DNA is TGCAGCGTTGAGGAAGGGGCGAGTACAGCCTCTGGAAACACCATATATTTT. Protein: CSVEEGASTASGNTIYF. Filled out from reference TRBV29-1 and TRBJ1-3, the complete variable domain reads SAVISQKPSRDICQRGTSLTIQCQVDSQVTMMFWYRQQPGQSLTLIATANQGSEATYESGFVIDKFPISRPNLTFSTLTVSNMSPEDSSIYLCSVEEGASTASGNTIYFGEGSWLTVV.

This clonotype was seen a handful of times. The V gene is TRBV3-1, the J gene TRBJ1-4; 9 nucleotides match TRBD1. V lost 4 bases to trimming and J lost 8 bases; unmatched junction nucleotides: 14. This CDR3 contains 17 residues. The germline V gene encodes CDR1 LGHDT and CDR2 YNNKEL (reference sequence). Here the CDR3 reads CASSPTRGQGRWEKLFF. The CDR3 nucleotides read TGTGCCAGCAGCCCAACGAGGGGACAGGGCCGTTGGGAAAAACTGTTTTTT.